The 16 T cell receptor beta chains below all came from one sample that was sequenced in a study of CD8 T cells in ankylosing spondylitis. TCRdb independently ran MiXCR on the 5' RACE reads; one entry per CDR3 protein. The sample lists around 140,000 distinct CDR3 sequences, roughly an eighth occurring once. Material: blood, either unsorted or a sorted T cell fraction (not recorded which). These receptors originate from a female donor with ankylosing spondylitis or in good health (not recorded which).

V is TRBV29-1 and J is TRBJ2-2; D is unclear. CDR3 size: 15 residues. The germline gives CDR1 SQVTM, CDR2 ANQGSEA. V lost 4 bases and J 1 base, leaving 13 bases between the germline ends. CDR3 DNA sequence: TGCAGCGTTGCAGGACGGTCGATGAACACCGGGGAGCTGTTTTTT. Translating gives CSVAGRSMNTGELFF.

This clonotype was recorded at least ten times. The rearrangement joins TRBV5-5 to TRBJ1-4; TRBD1 aligns across 8 bases. V dropped 6 bases and J dropped 5; count of bases not matched to a gene: 6. The germline gives CDR1 SGHKS, CDR2 YYEKEE (reference sequence). CDR3 length: 14 amino acids. The CDR3 DNA reads TGTGCCAGCACCGACAGGGGCCGGAATGAAAAACTGTTTTTT. It codes for CASTDRGRNEKLFF. Complete variable domain (other parts from reference TRBV5-5 and TRBJ1-4): DAGVTQSPTHLIKTRGQQVTLRCSPISGHKSVSWYQQVLGQGPQFIFQYYEKEERGRGNFPDRFSARQFPNYSSELNVNALLLGDSALYLCASTDRGRNEKLFFGSGTQLSVL.

This clonotype was seen at least ten times. The chain has TRBV7-6 and TRBJ2-3; 10 bases map to TRBD2. This CDR3 is built from 15 residues. Germline values: CDR1 SGHVS, CDR2 FNYEAQ. Unmatched junction bases numbered 3, after V lost 5 bases and J lost 1 base. CDR3 region: CASSGTSVGTDTQYF. As DNA, the CDR3 is TGTGCCAGCAGCGGGACTAGCGTCGGCACAGATACGCAGTATTTT.

This clonotype was picked up many times. The genes are TRBV10-3 and TRBJ2-7; no clear D gene. The germline CDR1 and CDR2 sequences are ENHRY and SYGVKD. Deletions cut 4 bases from V and 3 bases from J, with 4 bases between. The CDR3 has 11 amino acids. Here the CDR3 DNA reads TGTGCCATCAGTGGCGGCTACGAGCAGTACTTC. The encoded protein is CAISGGYEQYF.

This clonotype was picked up one time. At one end, the junction sequence differs from germline, possibly due to a read error. This sequence joins TRBV12-3 or TRBV12-4 and TRBJ1-2; D perhaps matches TRBD1 (5 bases). The CDR3 has 10 amino acids. CDR3 protein: CASGGYGYIF. CDR3 nucleotide sequence: TGTGCCAGCGGGGGGTATGGCTACATCTTC.

This clonotype was recorded many times. The chain recombines TRBV20-1 with TRBJ1-3; D not resolved. Germline CDR1 DFQATT, CDR2 SNEGSKA (reference sequence). This CDR3 is 15 amino acids long. V was cut by 0 bases and J by 3 bases, with 12 bases left in between. The CDR3 is CSARDGERGGNTIYF. The CDR3 bases are TGCAGTGCTAGAGATGGCGAGCGCGGTGGAAACACCATATATTTT.

The chain employs TRBV5-1 and TRBJ1-1, with 8 bases identical to TRBD1. Germline V lookup: CDR1 SGHRS, CDR2 YFSETQ. J gave up 5 bases and V 5 bases, and 11 bases lay outside the gene matches. CDR3 length: 15 amino acids. CDR3 sequence (DNA): TGCGCCAGCAGTCTGGTGACAGGGGTTAGTACTGAAGCTTTCTTT. Amino acids: CASSLVTGVSTEAFF.

This clonotype was observed at least ten times. The J gene is TRBJ2-1, the V gene TRBV7-9; D possibly uses TRBD1 or TRBD2 (5 bases each). V lost 3 bases to trimming and J lost 5 bases, with 17 bases between them. Germline CDR1 SEHNR, CDR2 FQNEAQ (reference sequence). The CDR3 contains 16 residues. For the CDR3, the DNA is TGTGCCAGCAGCTTGAGCGGACAAAAACTTCACAATGAGCAGTTCTTC. Translated, it gives CASSLSGQKLHNEQFF.

Ten or more counts support this clonotype. The gene calls are TRBV5-1 and TRBJ1-5; the match to TRBD1 covers 9 bases. Germline V lookup: CDR1 SGHRS, CDR2 YFSETQ. Germline trimming cut 4 bases from V and 6 bases from J; bases unmatched to any gene: 8. The CDR3 consists of 15 residues. The CDR3 reads CASSVGDREGQPQHF. Here the CDR3 DNA reads TGCGCCAGCAGCGTGGGGGACAGGGAGGGTCAGCCCCAGCATTTT.

This clonotype was observed many times. This rearrangement joins TRBV29-1 to TRBJ2-3; D uncertain. Germline V CDR1 and CDR2: SQVTM, ANQGSEA. Deletions cut 2 bases from V and 7 bases from J, with 10 bases between. The CDR3 spans 12 residues. The CDR3 is CSVEWAVYTQYF. CDR3 coding DNA: TGCAGCGTTGAATGGGCAGTGTATACGCAGTATTTT.

The chain joins TRBV11-2 to TRBJ2-1; D might be TRBD2 (6 bases). CDR3 length: 13 amino acids. CDR1 and CDR2 from the germline V gene are SGHAT and FQNNGV. Trimming took off 2 bases at V and 9 bases at J, with 11 bases between the two ends. As DNA, the CDR3 is TGTGCCAGCAGCTTATGGGACTCGGTTGAGCAGTTCTTC. It codes for CASSLWDSVEQFF.

The table lists this clonotype with many counts. This sequence joins TRBV2 and TRBJ1-5, with a tentative D call TRBD1 (6 bases). V lost 3 bases, J lost 2 bases, and 20 bases lay in between. The CDR3 extends over 18 amino acids. Germline CDR1 and CDR2: SNHLY and FYNNEI. The CDR3 region has the DNA TGTGCCAGCAGTGAGTGGGCGGCAGGGGTGCAGGGCAATCAGCCCCAGCATTTT. This sequence encodes CASSEWAAGVQGNQPQHF.

Regarding this clonotype: A much larger clonotype is one base distant, so this may be a read error. Because it lacks the conserved phenylalanine or tryptophan at the end, this CDR3 is likely a read error. The chain carries TRBV10-1 and TRBJ2-7; D possibly corresponds to TRBD2 (5 bases). This CDR3 is 13 amino acids long. With 0 bases removed from V and 7 bases from J, the gap between germline ends came to 10 bases. Germline CDR1 and CDR2: WNHNN and SYGVQD (reference sequence). CDR3 nucleotide sequence: TGCGCCAGCAGTGAGTCAGGAGGAGGAGAGCAGTACTCC. Translating it yields CASSESGGGEQYS.

This clonotype was observed many times. J is TRBJ1-6 and V is TRBV20-1; TRBD1 matches 7 bases. V shed 3 bases and J 7 bases; nucleotides not matched to a gene: 6. This CDR3 has 14 residues. Germline CDR1 and CDR2: DFQATT and SNEGSKA (reference sequence). The CDR3 reads CSASPGQINSPLHF. Here the CDR3 DNA reads TGCAGTGCTAGTCCGGGACAGATCAATTCACCCCTCCACTTT.

This clonotype was recorded at least ten times. The chain carries TRBV12-3 or TRBV12-4 and TRBJ1-2; TRBD1 matches at 7 bases. This CDR3 region has 13 residues. Losses at the gene ends were 5 bases for V and 10 bases for J; bases not matched to a gene: 10. CDR3 in DNA: TGTGCCAGCAGTCCCGGACAGGCCACCTTCTACACCTTC. Its protein is CASSPGQATFYTF.

The rearrangement links TRBV7-8 to TRBJ1-2; D gene unclear. Trimming took 3 bases from V and 2 from J, leaving 13 bases between them. The CDR3 length is 15 residues. Germline V gene sequence: CDR1 SGHVS, CDR2 FQNEAQ. As DNA, the CDR3 is TGTGCCAGCAGCTTGGGCCATCTAGACAACTATGGCTACACCTTC. Protein: CASSLGHLDNYGYTF.